A selection of T cell receptor beta chains follows, all from one sample in a study of blood T cell repertoires in COVID-19. Repertoires were generated with immunoSEQ multiplex PCR, while TCRdb's copy carries only in-frame clones and drops some. The table has approximately 65,000 clones, about 81% seen once; the top ten hold 15% to 18%. The sample taken for sequencing was peripheral blood. The source of these receptors is a man at least 80 years old with acute or convalescent COVID-19. CDR3s include the opening cysteine and the closing phenylalanine or tryptophan. D genes are given only for firm matches. Not every row has a clone size; where given, it reads once, few, many or a size class.

d_gene: TRBD2
j_gene: TRBJ2-1
abundance: few
v_gene: TRBV7-9
CDR3aa: CASSAGLAGGNEQFF
CDR3nt: TGTGCCAGCAGCGCAGGACTAGCGGGGGGGAATGAGCAGTTCTTC

d_gene: TRBD1
j_gene: TRBJ1-4
abundance: NA
v_gene: TRBV5-1
CDR3aa: CASSIDGTGLEKLFF
CDR3nt: TGCGCCAGCAGCATTGACGGGACAGGCCTTGAAAAACTGTTTTTT

d_gene: NA
j_gene: TRBJ2-2
abundance: medium-sized
v_gene: TRBV6-1
CDR3aa: CASSERAELTGELFF
CDR3nt: TGTGCCAGCAGTGAGAGGGCAGAACTCACCGGGGAGCTGTTTTTT

d_gene: TRBD1
j_gene: TRBJ2-1
abundance: NA
v_gene: TRBV11-2
CDR3aa: CASSLTGSYNEQFF
CDR3nt: TGTGCCAGCAGCTTGACAGGGTCCTACAATGAGCAGTTCTTC

d_gene: TRBD1
j_gene: TRBJ1-5
abundance: NA
v_gene: TRBV28
CDR3aa: CASSLRDRSRSYSNQPQHF
CDR3nt: TGTGCCAGCAGTCTAAGGGACAGATCCAGATCTTATAGCAATCAGCCCCAGCATTTT

d_gene: TRBD1
j_gene: TRBJ1-2
abundance: NA
v_gene: TRBV6-5
CDR3aa: CASSHDRGSTYGYTF
CDR3nt: TGTGCCAGCAGTCACGACAGGGGGTCCACCTATGGCTACACCTTC

d_gene: NA
j_gene: TRBJ1-5
abundance: NA
v_gene: TRBV2
CDR3aa: CASSEEGKGQPQHF
CDR3nt: TGTGCCAGCAGTGAAGAGGGGAAGGGTCAGCCCCAGCATTTT

d_gene: NA
j_gene: TRBJ2-7
abundance: NA
v_gene: TRBV5-4
CDR3aa: CASSSGRGGYEQYF
CDR3nt: TGTGCCAGCAGCTCGGGACGGGGAGGCTACGAGCAGTACTTC

d_gene: TRBD2
j_gene: TRBJ2-7
abundance: NA
v_gene: TRBV6-5
CDR3aa: CASSKGETSGSRTYF
CDR3nt: TGTGCCAGTTCCAAGGGGGAGACTAGCGGGAGTAGGACGTACTTC

d_gene: NA
j_gene: TRBJ2-2
abundance: NA
v_gene: TRBV7-2
CDR3aa: CASSSQPDSGELFF
CDR3nt: TGTGCCAGCAGCTCCCAGCCGGACAGCGGGGAGCTGTTTTTT

d_gene: NA
j_gene: TRBJ2-2
abundance: once
v_gene: TRBV5-1
CDR3aa: CASSQSRPSNTGELFF
CDR3nt: TGCGCCAGCAGCCAATCTAGGCCTTCGAACACCGGGGAGCTGTTTTTT

d_gene: TRBD1
j_gene: TRBJ1-6
abundance: NA
v_gene: TRBV30
CDR3aa: CAWTDRDDSPLHF
CDR3nt: TGTGCCTGGACGGACAGGGACGATTCACCCCTCCACTTT

d_gene: NA
j_gene: TRBJ1-6
abundance: NA
v_gene: TRBV3-1/TRBV3-2
CDR3aa: CASSQARYSIDRGSPLHF
CDR3nt: TGTGCCAGCAGCCAAGCTCGTTACAGTATCGATCGAGGGTCACCCCTCCACTTT

d_gene: NA
j_gene: TRBJ1-2
abundance: NA
v_gene: TRBV2
CDR3aa: CASSETSDGYTF
CDR3nt: TGTGCCAGCAGTGAAACCTCGGATGGCTACACCTTC

d_gene: NA
j_gene: TRBJ1-3
abundance: NA
v_gene: TRBV14
CDR3aa: CASSQEHRAGNTIYF
CDR3nt: TGTGCCAGCAGCCAAGAGCACCGCGCTGGAAACACCATATATTTT

d_gene: TRBD1
j_gene: TRBJ2-5
abundance: NA
v_gene: TRBV27
CDR3aa: CASSSWDRAETQYF
CDR3nt: TGTGCCAGCAGTTCCTGGGACAGGGCCGAGACCCAGTACTTC

d_gene: NA
j_gene: TRBJ1-4
abundance: once
v_gene: TRBV19
CDR3aa: CASSQKQWTSVEKLFF
CDR3nt: TGTGCCAGTAGCCAAAAACAGTGGACTTCAGTCGAAAAACTGTTTTTT

d_gene: NA
j_gene: TRBJ2-1
abundance: NA
v_gene: TRBV7-2
CDR3aa: CASSLVGSLYNEQFF
CDR3nt: TGTGCCAGCAGCTTAGTCGGTAGTCTCTACAATGAGCAGTTCTTC

d_gene: NA
j_gene: TRBJ2-2
abundance: NA
v_gene: TRBV2
CDR3aa: CASSEQGIDTGELFF
CDR3nt: TGTGCCAGCAGTGAACAGGGCATTGACACCGGGGAGCTGTTTTTT

d_gene: TRBD1
j_gene: TRBJ1-4
abundance: few
v_gene: TRBV4-2
CDR3aa: CASSPGTANEKLFF
CDR3nt: TGTGCCAGCAGTCCCGGGACAGCTAATGAAAAACTGTTTTTT

d_gene: NA
j_gene: TRBJ2-5
abundance: NA
v_gene: TRBV29-1
CDR3aa: CSVAAMGETQYF
CDR3nt: TGCAGCGTAGCGGCGATGGGGGAGACCCAGTACTTC

d_gene: TRBD1
j_gene: TRBJ2-5
abundance: NA
v_gene: TRBV27
CDR3aa: CASRSTGLETQYF
CDR3nt: TGTGCCAGCAGGTCGACAGGGCTTGAGACCCAGTACTTC

d_gene: NA
j_gene: TRBJ2-5
abundance: NA
v_gene: TRBV7-9
CDR3aa: CASSLGAKETQYF
CDR3nt: TGTGCCAGCAGCTTAGGGGCCAAAGAGACCCAGTACTTC

d_gene: NA
j_gene: TRBJ1-5
abundance: NA
v_gene: TRBV19
CDR3aa: CASSIDDSTNQPQHF
CDR3nt: TGTGCCAGTAGTATAGACGACAGTACTAATCAGCCCCAGCATTTT

d_gene: NA
j_gene: TRBJ2-5
abundance: NA
v_gene: TRBV11-1
CDR3aa: CASSWTDQGTQYF
CDR3nt: TGTGCCAGCAGCTGGACGGACCAGGGGACCCAGTACTTC

d_gene: TRBD1
j_gene: TRBJ2-3
abundance: NA
v_gene: TRBV11-3
CDR3aa: CASSPRQGATDTQYF
CDR3nt: TGTGCCAGCAGCCCGAGACAGGGGGCAACAGATACGCAGTATTTT

d_gene: NA
j_gene: TRBJ1-5
abundance: NA
v_gene: TRBV30
CDR3aa: CAWSRRGSLSNQPQHF
CDR3nt: TGTGCCTGGAGTAGGCGGGGATCGTTGAGCAATCAGCCCCAGCATTTT

d_gene: NA
j_gene: TRBJ2-2
abundance: NA
v_gene: TRBV6-5
CDR3aa: CASSRGPNTGELFF
CDR3nt: TGTGCCAGCAGTCGAGGGCCGAACACCGGGGAGCTGTTTTTT

d_gene: NA
j_gene: TRBJ1-4
abundance: once
v_gene: TRBV5-4
CDR3aa: CASSLMGATEKLFF
CDR3nt: TGTGCCAGCAGCTTGATGGGGGCTACGGAAAAACTGTTTTTT

d_gene: NA
j_gene: TRBJ2-1
abundance: NA
v_gene: TRBV6-4
CDR3aa: CASSGGGWEQFF
CDR3nt: TGTGCCAGCAGTGGCGGGGGCTGGGAGCAGTTCTTC

d_gene: TRBD1
j_gene: TRBJ2-7
abundance: NA
v_gene: TRBV28
CDR3aa: CASSLRYGTGHYEQYF
CDR3nt: TGTGCCAGCAGCCTGAGATACGGGACAGGGCACTACGAGCAGTACTTC

d_gene: TRBD1
j_gene: TRBJ2-7
abundance: NA
v_gene: TRBV19
CDR3aa: CASSTGQGLSYEQYF
CDR3nt: TGTGCCAGTAGTACGGGACAGGGCCTCTCCTACGAGCAGTACTTC